A selection of T cell receptor beta chains follows, all from one sample in a study of blood T cell repertoires in COVID-19. Sequencing was performed with immunoSEQ multiplex PCR; in TCRdb, only in-frame clones are kept and a portion is missing. This table holds about 230,000 clones, roughly 83% found once. Material: peripheral blood. These receptor sequences come from a man in his forties with acute or convalescent COVID-19. Both conserved end residues are part of each CDR3. The D gene is left open where the match is weak. Some rows have no size entry. The others give once, few or many, or a class for an expanded clone.

V,D,size,J,CDR3,DNA
TRBV19,TRBD1,.,TRBJ1-5,CASSFGDRAFESNQPQHF,TGTGCCAGTAGTTTCGGCGACAGGGCATTTGAGAGCAATCAGCCCCAGCATTTT
TRBV12-5,TRBD2,.,TRBJ2-1,CASGLGIGTSGTYEQFF,TGTGCTAGTGGTTTGGGGATCGGGACTAGCGGGACGTATGAGCAGTTCTTC
TRBV18,TRBD2,.,TRBJ2-2,CASSGLAGITGELFF,TGTGCCAGCTCGGGACTAGCGGGAATTACCGGGGAGCTGTTTTTT
TRBV5-4,TRBD1,once,TRBJ2-7,CASSLGDRATYEQYF,TGTGCCAGCAGCTTGGGGGACAGGGCGACCTACGAGCAGTACTTC
TRBV5-1,.,few,TRBJ2-5,CASSLRRGREETQYF,TGCGCCAGCAGCTTGAGGAGGGGGCGAGAGGAGACCCAGTACTTC
TRBV27,.,.,TRBJ1-2,CASSGDSRGYYGYTF,TGTGCCAGCAGCGGAGACTCGAGGGGGTACTATGGCTACACCTTC
TRBV27,TRBD1,.,TRBJ1-1,CASSPNRGRGTEAFF,TGTGCCAGCAGTCCAAACAGGGGGCGCGGGACTGAAGCTTTCTTT
TRBV7-2,.,once,TRBJ1-4,CASSLPPSEKLFF,TGTGCCAGCAGCTTACCCCCGAGTGAAAAACTGTTTTTT
TRBV7-2,.,.,TRBJ1-1,CASSLFRGYGSEAFF,TGTGCCAGCAGCCTATTCAGGGGTTATGGGTCTGAAGCTTTCTTT
TRBV6-2/TRBV6-3,.,.,TRBJ1-2,CASSWQDYGYTF,TGTGCCAGCAGTTGGCAGGACTATGGCTACACCTTC
TRBV6-5,TRBD2,.,TRBJ2-7,CASSPTSGGTGEQYF,TGTGCCAGCAGTCCAACTAGCGGTGGAACAGGGGAGCAGTACTTC
TRBV11-2,.,.,TRBJ1-2,CASSPRVTAYSNYGYTF,TGTGCCAGCAGCCCCCGCGTGACAGCTTACTCTAACTATGGCTACACCTTC
TRBV9,TRBD1,.,TRBJ2-2,CASSSRTGGLSGELFF,TGTGCCAGCAGCTCCCGGACAGGGGGCTTATCCGGGGAGCTGTTTTTT
TRBV7-3,.,.,TRBJ1-5,CASSLGQNQPQHF,TGTGCCAGCAGCTTAGGGCAGAACCAGCCCCAGCATTTT
TRBV3-1/TRBV3-2,.,.,TRBJ2-1,CASSQEGGNEQFF,TGTGCCAGCAGCCAAGAAGGAGGGAATGAGCAGTTCTTC
TRBV19,TRBD1,.,TRBJ1-3,CASSWTGSLSSGNTIYF,TGTGCCAGTAGCTGGACAGGGTCCTTGTCCTCTGGAAACACCATATATTTT
TRBV3-1/TRBV3-2,.,few,TRBJ2-7,CARNRGISPGDLF,TGTGCCAGGAACAGGGGCATTTCACCGGGGGATTTATTC
TRBV10-2,.,few,TRBJ2-5,CASSDRQAFQETQYF,TGCGCCAGCAGTGATAGACAGGCCTTCCAAGAGACCCAGTACTTC
TRBV27,TRBD1,.,TRBJ1-2,CASTDRDRGLGGYTF,TGTGCCAGTACTGACCGGGACAGGGGGCTAGGTGGCTACACCTTC
TRBV2,TRBD1,few,TRBJ2-5,CASSAGGTGKTQYF,TGTGCCAGCAGTGCAGGGGGCACCGGGAAGACCCAGTACTTC
TRBV5-1,TRBD2,.,TRBJ2-1,CASSTPGLAGRGNEQFF,TGCGCCAGCAGCACTCCGGGACTAGCGGGACGGGGCAATGAGCAGTTCTTC
TRBV29-1,.,.,TRBJ2-2,CSVGGTGELFF,TGCAGCGTCGGGGGTACCGGGGAGCTGTTTTTT
TRBV24-1,.,.,TRBJ2-1,CATSDGEVREQFF,TGTGCCACCAGTGACGGAGAGGTTCGGGAGCAGTTCTTC
TRBV6-1,.,.,TRBJ2-5,CASSESVGGQLRETQYF,TGTGCCAGCAGTGAAAGTGTAGGGGGACAACTTCGGGAGACCCAGTACTTC
TRBV19,TRBD1,.,TRBJ1-4,CASSRQGADEKLFF,TGTGCCAGTAGTAGACAGGGGGCGGATGAAAAACTGTTTTTT
TRBV5-1,TRBD1,.,TRBJ1-2,CASSLRGRADYGYTF,TGCGCCAGCAGCTTAAGGGGGCGGGCCGACTATGGCTACACCTTC
TRBV28,.,.,TRBJ1-1,CASRPPGGGTEAFF,TGTGCCAGCAGACCCCCGGGGGGCGGGACTGAAGCTTTCTTT
TRBV5-4,TRBD2,.,TRBJ2-5,CASTSMTGLAGETQYF,TGTGCCAGCACCTCGATGACGGGACTAGCGGGAGAGACCCAGTACTTC
TRBV4-2,.,.,TRBJ1-2,CASSQGQDSFYGYTF,TGTGCCAGCAGCCAGGGCCAGGACAGTTTCTATGGCTACACCTTC
TRBV5-6,.,.,TRBJ1-6,CASSLVTGSNSPLHF,TGTGCCAGCAGCTTGGTAACAGGGAGTAATTCACCCCTCCACTTT
TRBV19,.,.,TRBJ2-1,CASRKAGYNEQFF,TGTGCCAGTAGGAAGGCGGGGTACAATGAGCAGTTCTTC
TRBV4-1,.,once,TRBJ1-5,CASSPNSLKNQPQHF,TGCGCCAGCAGCCCAAACAGCCTTAAAAATCAGCCCCAGCATTTT
TRBV10-3,.,few,TRBJ1-1,CAISDLTEAFF,TGTGCCATCAGTGACTTAACTGAAGCTTTCTTT
TRBV13,.,once,TRBJ2-2,CASSFGGSGSLNTGELFF,TGTGCCAGCAGCTTTGGAGGGTCTGGGAGTCTAAACACCGGGGAGCTGTTTTTT
TRBV28,TRBD1,.,TRBJ1-1,CASSLGRGRLNTEAFF,TGTGCCAGCAGTTTAGGTAGGGGGCGACTAAACACTGAAGCTTTCTTT
TRBV2,.,.,TRBJ1-5,CASSFGLNGQPQHF,TGTGCCAGCAGTTTTGGACTGAACGGTCAGCCCCAGCATTTT
TRBV15,.,.,TRBJ2-2,CATSSTLLGELFF,TGTGCCACCAGCTCGACTCTCCTCGGGGAGCTGTTTTTT
TRBV7-2,TRBD2,.,TRBJ2-1,CASRDGLAGYNEQFF,TGTGCCAGCAGGGACGGACTAGCGGGATACAATGAGCAGTTCTTC
TRBV6-1,.,.,TRBJ1-5,CASSDSRNQPQHF,TGTGCCAGCAGTGACAGTCGCAATCAGCCCCAGCATTTT
TRBV5-1,.,.,TRBJ2-2,CASSLFTTGELFF,TGCGCCAGCAGCTTGTTCACAACCGGGGAGCTGTTTTTT
TRBV15,.,.,TRBJ2-1,CATSSFFYNEQFF,TGTGCCACCAGCAGTTTCTTTTACAATGAGCAGTTCTTC
TRBV5-1,.,.,TRBJ1-2,CASSLDGGGSYGYTF,TGCGCCAGCAGCTTGGATGGTGGAGGCAGCTATGGCTACACCTTC
TRBV3-1/TRBV3-2,TRBD2,.,TRBJ2-1,CASSPELAGAYNEQFF,TGTGCCAGCAGCCCAGAACTAGCGGGGGCCTACAATGAGCAGTTCTTC
TRBV5-1,TRBD2,.,TRBJ2-3,CASSLSPGREITDTQYF,TGCGCCAGCAGCTTGTCTCCGGGGCGGGAGATAACAGATACGCAGTATTTT
TRBV2,.,.,TRBJ2-2,CASSGSAGAGGELFF,TGTGCCAGCAGTGGATCGGCAGGGGCCGGCGGGGAGCTGTTTTTT
TRBV6-1,.,.,TRBJ2-7,CASSEVTTGIEQYF,TGTGCCAGCAGTGAAGTAACCACCGGGATCGAGCAGTACTTC
TRBV19,TRBD1,few,TRBJ1-2,CASSIRTGFDGYTF,TGTGCCAGTAGTATAAGGACAGGCTTCGATGGCTACACCTTC
TRBV7-6,TRBD2,.,TRBJ2-1,CASSLRAGGSDEQFF,TGTGCCAGCAGCCTTCGGGCGGGAGGGAGCGATGAGCAGTTCTTC
TRBV3-1/TRBV3-2,TRBD2,.,TRBJ2-1,CASSLTPGGPVEYSYNEQFF,TGTGCCAGCAGCCTCACCCCGGGAGGGCCGGTTGAATACTCTTACAATGAGCAGTTCTTC
TRBV5-6,.,.,TRBJ1-2,CASSPPGSPLYGYTF,TGTGCCAGCAGCCCCCCAGGGTCCCCCCTCTATGGCTACACCTTC
TRBV12-3/TRBV12-4,.,.,TRBJ1-5,CASSGHGDQPQHF,TGTGCCAGCAGTGGACATGGGGATCAGCCCCAGCATTTT
TRBV7-9,.,.,TRBJ1-4,CASSLGQGREKLFF,TGTGCCAGCAGCTTGGGGCAGGGAAGGGAAAAACTGTTTTTT